The subject of this entry is one T cell receptor beta chain. Its target is unknown. The V gene's germline CDR1 is SGHTA and CDR2 FQGNSA. This CDR3 is 16 amino acids long. It was with a sample-barcoded 5' primer and a J-beta primer mix that a second PCR of roughly 7 to 11 cycles was run. TCRdb called the 5' RACE reads again in MiXCR, with one record for every CDR3 protein. The sample gives fewer than 800,000 distinct CDR3 sequences, 25% of which show up once; under 10% is in the top ten. These data come from a study of blood T cells in healthy people across ages. Notes on the study in general: A roughly linear age-dependent decrease characterized TCR beta diversity per million T cells.

The same sample was also used in a study of T cells of mothers and their children.

The chain combines TRBV7-2 with TRBJ2-7, with 9 bases fitting TRBD2. The DNA matches TRBJ2-1 better at its end, which makes the J call doubtful. The TCR originated in a boy under 18 in good health. Sequencing input: blood. The chain's CDR3 is CASSLVWREGNNEQFF. CDR3 coding DNA: TGTGCCAGCAGCTTAGTTTGGCGGGAGGGGAATAATGAGCAGTTCTTC.